The clone carrying this T cell receptor (beta chain) turned up a few times. Sequenced by immunoSEQ multiplex PCR; TCRdb stores in-frame clones only, minus some. There are 130,000 to 150,000 clones in the sample; 88% occur only once, and around 4.4% lies in the top ten. The data were taken from a study of radiation and T cells in renal cell carcinoma. This CDR3 has 13 amino acids. The germline V gene has CDR1 MGHRA and CDR2 YSYEKL. The ends were cut back, 1 base at V and 4 bases at J, with 7 bases in the middle. This sample's time point: baseline pretreatment blood. Treatment of the sample: 15 Gy SBRT to primary tumor, nephrectomy 4 weeks later.

The genes are TRBV4-1 and TRBJ1-1, with a tentative D call TRBD1 (5 bases). The clonotype comes from a woman aged 70-85 years with renal cell carcinoma. Sequenced here: blood, sampled from a patient whose treatment included radiotherapy and nephrectomy. Here the CDR3 reads CASSQGTGTEAFF. In nucleotides, the CDR3 is TGCGCCAGCAGCCAAGGTACAGGCACTGAAGCTTTCTTT.